This note documents a single T cell receptor beta chain sequence. Its antigen is undetermined. V gave up 2 bases and J gave up 9 bases; unmatched junction bases: 2. The CDR3 spans 14 residues. CDR1 is MDHEN, CDR2 SYDVKM, per germline. The sample belongs to a study of Tregs in tolerant kidney transplant recipients. Sequencing used immunoSEQ multiplex PCR; TCRdb keeps in-frame clones, though not all of them. The table has approximately 99,000 clones, around 89% seen once. Study-level results: Donor-specific Treg expansion exceeded global Treg expansion in tolerant patients, suggesting antigen drive. Changing PCR primers prevented nucleotide comparison between some patients' samples. No direct test of biological reproducibility was done here.

This TCR came from a human donor who received a combined kidney and bone marrow transplant. The sequencing used CD4+ T cells from blood, collected before the transplant. V and J are TRBV28 and TRBJ2-1, with 12 bases identical to TRBD2. CDR3 DNA: TGTGCCAGCAGTTTAGCTAGCGGGAGGGGTGAGCAGTTCTTC. Translation: CASSLASGRGEQFF.